This TCR beta chain was identified during a study of blood T cell repertoires in COVID-19. Study context: Researchers got acute and convalescent COVID-19 samples from the United States, Italy and Spain.

This CDR3 spans 11 amino acids. The V and J ends lost 10 bases and 5 bases, in that order; junction bases with no gene match: 4. The germline V gene encodes CDR1 SNHLY and CDR2 FYNNEI. Source study methods: Amplification of reference gene primers provided the estimated nucleated cell counts. The data were produced by immunoSEQ multiplex PCR, yet TCRdb's version contains in-frame clones alone and is incomplete. That table is the source of V, J and clone size, and D and trimming were worked out from the DNA. Of roughly 240,000 clones in the sample, 80% to 90% are singletons; the top ten hold 2% to 3%. Residents of 24 US areas, aged 18 to 89 years, made up the participants.

This rearrangement joins TRBV2 to TRBJ2-5; 7 bases match TRBD1. The receptor was isolated from a woman under 40 with acute COVID-19. Specimen: PBMCs or T cells enriched from blood (not recorded which). Here the CDR3 DNA reads TGTGCCAAACGACAGGGTGAGACCCAGTACTTC. Protein sequence: CAKRQGETQYF.